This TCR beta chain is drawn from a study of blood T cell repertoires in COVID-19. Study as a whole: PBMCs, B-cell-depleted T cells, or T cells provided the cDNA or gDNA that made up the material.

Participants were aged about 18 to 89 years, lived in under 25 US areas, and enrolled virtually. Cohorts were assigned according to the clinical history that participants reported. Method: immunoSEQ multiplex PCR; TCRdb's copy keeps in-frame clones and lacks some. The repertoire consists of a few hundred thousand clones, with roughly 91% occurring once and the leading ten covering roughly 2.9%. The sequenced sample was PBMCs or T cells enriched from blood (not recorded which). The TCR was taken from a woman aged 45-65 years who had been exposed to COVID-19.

The CDR3: CASSTGGWPNYEQYF. The CDR3 region has the DNA TGTGCCAGTAGTACTGGCGGTTGGCCAAACTACGAGCAGTACTTC. The chain uses TRBV19 and TRBJ2-7, with D uncertain. This CDR3 is built from 15 residues. V was clipped by 4 bases and J by 3 bases, with 16 bases between them. In germline, CDR1 is LNHDA, CDR2 SQIVND (reference sequence).